One and the same sample provided the 2 T cell receptor beta chains below, sequenced in a study of blood T cell repertoires in COVID-19. Produced via immunoSEQ multiplex PCR; TCRdb's table is partial and in-frame only. The table lists about 200,000 clones, about nine tenths of them singletons. Sample: peripheral blood. These receptor sequences come from a man between 18 and 29 years old with active or convalescent COVID-19.

Only a few counts were recorded for this clone. The chain couples TRBV10-3 to TRBJ1-2, with TRBD1 matching over 8 bases. J gave up 6 bases and V 2 bases, and 20 bases lay outside the gene matches. This CDR3 comprises 19 residues. Germline values: CDR1 ENHRY, CDR2 SYGVKD. Written as DNA, the CDR3 is TGTGCCATCAGTGAGCGTCCAGCCGGCGGAACAGGGGGTACTAATGGCTACACCTTC. This codes for CAISERPAGGTGGTNGYTF.

The chain recombines TRBV4-1 with TRBJ2-3, with 7 nucleotides matching TRBD1. The trim removed 4 bases at V and 5 bases at J, leaving 12 bases unmatched. Germline V CDR1 and CDR2: MGHRA, YSYEKL. The CDR3 extends over 16 amino acids. The chain's CDR3 is CASSPKFRGQLDTQYF. CDR3 bases: TGCGCCAGCAGCCCCAAGTTCAGGGGACAGCTAGATACGCAGTATTTT.